A selection of T cell receptor beta chains follows, all from one sample in a study of naive and memory T cell subsets. TCRdb processed the UMI-ligation and nested PCR reads anew with MiXCR; each CDR3 protein has one entry. The data show 25,000 to 30,000 distinct CDR3 sequences, with around 10% seen just once and approximately 15% held by the top ten. The sample comprised effector memory CD4+ T cells from blood. The receptor source for this set is a human donor in good health. The CDR3 runs from the conserved cysteine through the conserved F or W. Fields, in order: CDR3 length, J gene, D gene, V gene, clone size, CDR3 protein, CDR3 DNA. A D gene is named only where the DNA matches it firmly. Rows may omit the clone size; those that give it use once, few, many or a size class.

len: 10; j_gene: TRBJ1-2; d_gene: NA; v_gene: TRBV9; abundance: many; CDR3aa: CASSGHQLAF; CDR3nt: TGTGCCAGCAGCGGTCATCAACTCGCCTTC
len: 14; j_gene: TRBJ2-2; d_gene: TRBD1; v_gene: TRBV5-4; abundance: few; CDR3aa: CASSTYRGTGELFF; CDR3nt: TGTGCCAGCAGCACGTACAGGGGCACCGGGGAGCTGTTTTTT
len: 13; j_gene: TRBJ2-3; d_gene: NA; v_gene: TRBV15; abundance: few; CDR3aa: CATSRASADTQYF; CDR3nt: TGTGCCACCAGCAGGGCTTCGGCAGATACGCAGTATTTT
len: 12; j_gene: TRBJ2-3; d_gene: NA; v_gene: TRBV24-1; abundance: NA; CDR3aa: CATNGNTDTQYF; CDR3nt: TGTGCCACAAACGGGAACACAGATACGCAGTATTTT
len: 16; j_gene: TRBJ1-4; d_gene: NA; v_gene: TRBV7-9; abundance: NA; CDR3aa: CASSYPPDSYNEKLFF; CDR3nt: TGTGCCAGCAGCTACCCCCCGGACAGCTATAATGAAAAACTGTTTTTT
len: 13; j_gene: TRBJ2-7; d_gene: NA; v_gene: TRBV7-7; abundance: few; CDR3aa: CASSLGGGYEQYF; CDR3nt: TGTGCCAGCAGCTTAGGGGGAGGTTACGAGCAGTACTTC
len: 16; j_gene: TRBJ1-2; d_gene: TRBD1; v_gene: TRBV9; abundance: NA; CDR3aa: CASSGDRFRSSYGYTF; CDR3nt: TGTGCCAGCAGCGGGGACAGGTTCCGATCGTCCTATGGCTACACCTTC
len: 13; j_gene: TRBJ1-1; d_gene: TRBD1; v_gene: TRBV7-2; abundance: NA; CDR3aa: CCTGRGPNTEAFF; CDR3nt: TGTTGTACGGGAAGGGGGCCGAACACTGAAGCTTTCTTT
len: 15; j_gene: TRBJ2-7; d_gene: TRBD1; v_gene: TRBV12-3/TRBV12-4; abundance: medium-sized; CDR3aa: CASSLGKGASYEQYF; CDR3nt: TGTGCCAGCAGTTTGGGGAAGGGGGCCTCCTACGAGCAGTACTTC
len: 15; j_gene: TRBJ1-5; d_gene: NA; v_gene: TRBV20-1; abundance: NA; CDR3aa: CSAQYDGRGNQPQHF; CDR3nt: TGCAGTGCCCAATATGATGGCAGGGGCAATCAGCCCCAGCATTTT
len: 14; j_gene: TRBJ2-1; d_gene: NA; v_gene: TRBV7-8; abundance: few; CDR3aa: CASSLANRGGEQFF; CDR3nt: TGTGCCAGCAGCTTAGCAAATAGGGGCGGTGAGCAGTTCTTC
len: 14; j_gene: TRBJ1-4; d_gene: TRBD1; v_gene: TRBV5-4; abundance: few; CDR3aa: CASSSGQNNEKLFF; CDR3nt: TGTGCCAGCAGCTCGGGACAGAATAATGAAAAACTGTTTTTT
len: 15; j_gene: TRBJ2-1; d_gene: TRBD2; v_gene: TRBV9; abundance: many; CDR3aa: CASSRRGRDENEQFF; CDR3nt: TGTGCCAGCAGCCGCCGCGGGAGGGATGAAAATGAGCAGTTCTTC
len: 13; j_gene: TRBJ1-1; d_gene: NA; v_gene: TRBV3-1; abundance: many; CDR3aa: CASSQHKNTEAFF; CDR3nt: TGTGCCAGCAGCCAACACAAGAACACTGAAGCTTTCTTT
len: 15; j_gene: TRBJ1-1; d_gene: NA; v_gene: TRBV20-1; abundance: NA; CDR3aa: CSARDGTKQHTEAFF; CDR3nt: TGCAGTGCTAGAGATGGTACTAAACAGCACACTGAAGCTTTCTTT
len: 17; j_gene: TRBJ2-1; d_gene: NA; v_gene: TRBV7-3; abundance: NA; CDR3aa: CASSLQPPGARQNEQFF; CDR3nt: TGTGCCAGCAGCTTACAGCCCCCGGGGGCGAGGCAGAATGAGCAGTTCTTC
len: 13; j_gene: TRBJ1-1; d_gene: NA; v_gene: TRBV28; abundance: NA; CDR3aa: CASLRGGDTEAFF; CDR3nt: TGTGCCAGCCTTCGCGGGGGTGACACTGAAGCTTTCTTT
len: 17; j_gene: TRBJ1-5; d_gene: TRBD1; v_gene: TRBV30; abundance: many; CDR3aa: CAWSVRQGGRSNQPQHF; CDR3nt: TGTGCCTGGAGTGTACGGCAGGGGGGAAGAAGCAATCAGCCCCAGCATTTT
len: 14; j_gene: TRBJ1-4; d_gene: NA; v_gene: TRBV5-5; abundance: NA; CDR3aa: CASSLQVANEKLFF; CDR3nt: TGTGCCAGCAGCTTACAGGTGGCTAATGAAAAACTGTTTTTT
len: 15; j_gene: TRBJ2-1; d_gene: TRBD1; v_gene: TRBV20-1; abundance: NA; CDR3aa: CSARGGTGGIDEQFF; CDR3nt: TGCAGTGCTAGGGGGGGGACAGGGGGAATTGATGAGCAGTTCTTC
len: 18; j_gene: TRBJ2-3; d_gene: TRBD2; v_gene: TRBV14; abundance: many; CDR3aa: CASSQDPPGLAGTDTQYF; CDR3nt: TGTGCCAGCAGCCAAGACCCTCCGGGACTAGCGGGCACAGATACGCAGTATTTT
len: 14; j_gene: TRBJ2-7; d_gene: TRBD2; v_gene: TRBV20-1; abundance: few; CDR3aa: CSARLAGAVYEQYF; CDR3nt: TGCAGTGCTAGACTAGCGGGAGCTGTTTACGAGCAGTACTTC
len: 15; j_gene: TRBJ2-3; d_gene: TRBD2; v_gene: TRBV27; abundance: NA; CDR3aa: CASSPPGLSTDTQYF; CDR3nt: TGTGCCAGCAGTCCCCCGGGACTAAGCACAGATACGCAGTATTTT
len: 16; j_gene: TRBJ2-3; d_gene: TRBD2; v_gene: TRBV19; abundance: NA; CDR3aa: CASSIATGTSGSTQYF; CDR3nt: TGTGCCAGTAGTATAGCTACCGGGACTAGCGGGAGTACGCAGTATTTT
len: 16; j_gene: TRBJ2-1; d_gene: NA; v_gene: TRBV20-1; abundance: many; CDR3aa: CSARDRVLGVYNEQFF; CDR3nt: TGCAGTGCTAGAGATCGGGTTCTCGGGGTCTACAATGAGCAGTTCTTC
len: 15; j_gene: TRBJ2-1; d_gene: TRBD1; v_gene: TRBV7-2; abundance: few; CDR3aa: CASSLVGQAIDEQFF; CDR3nt: TGTGCCAGCAGCTTAGTGGGACAGGCAATCGATGAGCAGTTCTTC
len: 15; j_gene: TRBJ2-7; d_gene: TRBD2; v_gene: TRBV20-1; abundance: many; CDR3aa: CSARDLSGISYEQYF; CDR3nt: TGCAGTGCTAGAGATCTAAGCGGGATATCCTACGAGCAGTACTTC
len: 14; j_gene: TRBJ1-5; d_gene: NA; v_gene: TRBV2; abundance: few; CDR3aa: CASSVGGSNQPQHF; CDR3nt: TGTGCCAGCAGTGTGGGGGGGAGCAATCAGCCCCAGCATTTT
len: 13; j_gene: TRBJ2-1; d_gene: NA; v_gene: TRBV24-1; abundance: NA; CDR3aa: CATSDPGTPGQFF; CDR3nt: TGTGCCACCAGTGACCCTGGGACACCCGGGCAGTTCTTC
len: 16; j_gene: TRBJ2-1; d_gene: TRBD2; v_gene: TRBV14; abundance: NA; CDR3aa: CASSQRLAGRFNEQFF; CDR3nt: TGTGCCAGCAGCCAGAGACTAGCGGGAAGATTCAATGAGCAGTTCTTC
len: 13; j_gene: TRBJ2-7; d_gene: NA; v_gene: TRBV20-1; abundance: few; CDR3aa: CSANRPRRYEQYF; CDR3nt: TGCAGTGCTAACAGACCGAGGAGGTACGAGCAGTACTTC
len: 18; j_gene: TRBJ2-1; d_gene: TRBD1; v_gene: TRBV18; abundance: NA; CDR3aa: CASSPVRGLSFLGNEQFF; CDR3nt: TGTGCCAGCTCACCGGTGAGGGGGCTTTCCTTCTTGGGCAATGAGCAGTTCTTC
len: 15; j_gene: TRBJ2-1; d_gene: NA; v_gene: TRBV29-1; abundance: many; CDR3aa: CSVGGPPGSGKEQFF; CDR3nt: TGCAGCGTCGGGGGACCGCCGGGCTCGGGAAAAGAGCAGTTCTTC